This TCR beta chain was identified during a study of identical twins. Study findings and constraints: Memory repertoires lacked the insertion deficit that abundant cord blood beta clonotypes showed. Out-of-frame TCR alpha sharing in monozygotic twins exceeded recombination model predictions.

Trimming removed 0 bases from V and 5 bases from J, with 0 bases in between. This CDR3 region has 11 residues. The germline CDR1 and CDR2 sequences are KGHDR and SFDVKD. The table lists this clonotype with many counts. Its antigen is not identified. Unique molecular identifiers were present on cDNA, and template switching added a universal primer site. Via MiXCR, TCRdb re-called the 5' RACE reads, giving one row per CDR3 protein. The repertoire has about 220,000 distinct CDR3 sequences, approximately 6.8% of them found once; the top ten carry under 6.5%. These sequences were also reported in another study, on yellow fever vaccine responses in identical twins.

The clonotype originates from a young woman in good health. V and J are TRBV24-1 and TRBJ1-2; no firm D call. Source material: CD8+ T cells sorted from blood. In DNA, the CDR3 is TGTGCCACCAGTGATTTGTATGGCTACACCTTC. Its protein product is CATSDLYGYTF.